This TCR beta chain was sequenced for a study of T cells after yellow fever vaccination. The ends were cut back, 2 bases at V and 4 bases at J, with 30 bases in the middle. The germline CDR1 and CDR2 sequences are SGDLS and YYNGEE. The CDR3 consists of 20 residues. In TCRdb, the 5' RACE reads were re-called with MiXCR into one record per CDR3 protein. The sample records a few hundred thousand distinct CDR3 sequences, roughly 8% being singletons. The V and J genes are TRBV9 and TRBJ1-2; D is undetermined. The clonotype originates from a man aged 18 to 29 who received the YFV17D yellow fever vaccine. The input for sequencing was PBMCs, taken roughly 45 days after the first yellow fever vaccination. CDR3 DNA sequence: TGTGCCAGCAGCGTCAGCGTCACTAGGACCCCGGGCGATCTCACCTATGGCTACACCTTC. Its translation is CASSVSVTRTPGDLTYGYTF.